This T cell receptor beta chain was sequenced in a study of blood T cell repertoires in COVID-19. Study details: T cells, B-cell-depleted T cells, or PBMCs provided the cDNA or gDNA that served as material.

Participants were aged about 18 to 90 years from approximately 23 US areas. A PCR-confirmed or clinician-diagnosed COVID-19 case had contacted exposed participants within 2 weeks of entry. Germline values: CDR1 MGHRA, CDR2 YSYEKL. The CDR3 length is 15 residues. V lost 1 base and J lost 6; bases outside the gene matches: 3. Using immunoSEQ multiplex PCR, the repertoire was profiled, and TCRdb retains in-frame clones only, with some absent. The table includes about 320,000 clones, approximately 91% detected once. This clonotype was obtained from a young woman who had been exposed to COVID-19. Sequenced material: PBMCs or T cells enriched from blood (not recorded which). V gene TRBV4-1 combines with J gene TRBJ2-3, with 11 bases matching TRBD2. The CDR3 sequence is CASSQALAGGDTQYF. The DNA for the CDR3 is TGCGCCAGCAGCCAAGCCCTAGCGGGGGGTGATACGCAGTATTTT.